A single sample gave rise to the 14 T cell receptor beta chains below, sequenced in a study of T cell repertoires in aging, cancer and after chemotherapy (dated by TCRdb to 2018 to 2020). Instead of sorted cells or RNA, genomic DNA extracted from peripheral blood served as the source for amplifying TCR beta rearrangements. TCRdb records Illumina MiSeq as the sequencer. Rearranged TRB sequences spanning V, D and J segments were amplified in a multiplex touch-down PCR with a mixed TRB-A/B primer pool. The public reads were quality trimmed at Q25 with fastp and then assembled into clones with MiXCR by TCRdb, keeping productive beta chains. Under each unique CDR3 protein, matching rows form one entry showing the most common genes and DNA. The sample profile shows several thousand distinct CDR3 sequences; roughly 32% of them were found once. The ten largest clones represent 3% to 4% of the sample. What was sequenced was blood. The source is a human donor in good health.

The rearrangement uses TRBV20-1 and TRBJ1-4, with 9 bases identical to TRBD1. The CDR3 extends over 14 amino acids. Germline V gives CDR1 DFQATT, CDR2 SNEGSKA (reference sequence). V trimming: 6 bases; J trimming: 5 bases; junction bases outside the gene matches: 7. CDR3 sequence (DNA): TGCAGTGCCATCCCCGGGACAGGGAATGAAAAACTGTTTTTT. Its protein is CSAIPGTGNEKLFF.

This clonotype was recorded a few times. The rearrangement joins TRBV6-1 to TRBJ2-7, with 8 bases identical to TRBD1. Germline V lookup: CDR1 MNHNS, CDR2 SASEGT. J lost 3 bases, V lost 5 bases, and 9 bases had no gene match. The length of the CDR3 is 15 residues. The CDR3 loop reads CASSQLGQVYYEQYF. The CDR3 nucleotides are TGTGCCAGCAGTCAGCTGGGACAGGTTTACTACGAGCAGTACTTC.

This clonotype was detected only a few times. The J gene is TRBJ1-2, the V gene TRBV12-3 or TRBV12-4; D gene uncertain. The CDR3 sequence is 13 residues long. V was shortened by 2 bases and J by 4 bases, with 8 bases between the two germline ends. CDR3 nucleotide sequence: TGTGCCAGCAGTTTACAGGTCGGCTATGGCTACACCTTC. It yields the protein CASSLQVGYGYTF.

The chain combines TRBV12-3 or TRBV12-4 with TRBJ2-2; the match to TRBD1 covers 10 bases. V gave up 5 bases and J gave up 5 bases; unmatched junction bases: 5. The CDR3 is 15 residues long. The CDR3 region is CASSPRTGGTGELFF. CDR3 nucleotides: TGTGCCAGCAGTCCCCGGACAGGGGGTACCGGGGAGCTGTTTTTT.

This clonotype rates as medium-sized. The CDR3, as DNA: TGTGCCAGCAGTTACCAGGGATACGGATTGGGTGGCTACACCTTC. As protein: CASSYQGYGLGGYTF. The chain couples TRBV6-5 to TRBJ1-2, with a weak D call TRBD1 (5 bases). This CDR3 contains 15 residues. The V end lost 2 bases, the J end lost 7 bases, and 17 bases lay between the germline ends. Germline V lookup: CDR1 MNHEY, CDR2 SVGAGI.

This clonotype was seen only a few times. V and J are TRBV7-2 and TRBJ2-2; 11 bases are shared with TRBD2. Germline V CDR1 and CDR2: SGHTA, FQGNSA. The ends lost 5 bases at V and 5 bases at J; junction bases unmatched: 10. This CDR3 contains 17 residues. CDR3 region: CASSRTSGGFGTGELFF. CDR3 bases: TGTGCCAGCAGCCGAACTAGCGGGGGCTTCGGGACCGGGGAGCTGTTTTTT.

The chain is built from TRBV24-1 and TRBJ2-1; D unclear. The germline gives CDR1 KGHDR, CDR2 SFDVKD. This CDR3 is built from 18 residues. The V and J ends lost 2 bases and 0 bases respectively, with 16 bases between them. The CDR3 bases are TGTGCCACCAGTGATTCTAAACCGAGCATGGGCTCCTACAATGAGCAGTTCTTC. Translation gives CATSDSKPSMGSYNEQFF.

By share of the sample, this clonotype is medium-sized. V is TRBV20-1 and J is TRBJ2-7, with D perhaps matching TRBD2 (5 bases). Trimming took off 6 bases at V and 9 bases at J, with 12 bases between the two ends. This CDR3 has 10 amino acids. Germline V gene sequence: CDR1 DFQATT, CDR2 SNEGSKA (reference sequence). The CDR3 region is CSASSAGQYF. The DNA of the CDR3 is TGCAGTGCCAGTAGTGCGGGGCAGTACTTC.

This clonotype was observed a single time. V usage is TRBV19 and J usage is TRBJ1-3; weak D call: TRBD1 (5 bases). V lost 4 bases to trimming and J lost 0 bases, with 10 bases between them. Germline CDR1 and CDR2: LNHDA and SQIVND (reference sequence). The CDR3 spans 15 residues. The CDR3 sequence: CASSRGDNSGNTIYF. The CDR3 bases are TGTGCCAGTAGTAGGGGCGACAACTCTGGAAACACCATATATTTT.

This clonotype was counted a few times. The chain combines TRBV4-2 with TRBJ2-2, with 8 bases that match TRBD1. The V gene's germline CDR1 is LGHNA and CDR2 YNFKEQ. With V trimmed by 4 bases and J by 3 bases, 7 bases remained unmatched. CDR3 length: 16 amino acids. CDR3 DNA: TGTGCCAGCAGCCTAGACGACAGGGGTGACACCGGGGAGCTGTTTTTT. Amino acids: CASSLDDRGDTGELFF.

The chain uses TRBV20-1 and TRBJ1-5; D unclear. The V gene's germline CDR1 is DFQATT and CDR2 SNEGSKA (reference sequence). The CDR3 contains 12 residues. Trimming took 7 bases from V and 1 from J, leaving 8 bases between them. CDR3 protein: CSGGKSNQPQHF. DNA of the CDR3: TGCAGTGGCGGGAAGAGCAATCAGCCCCAGCATTTT.

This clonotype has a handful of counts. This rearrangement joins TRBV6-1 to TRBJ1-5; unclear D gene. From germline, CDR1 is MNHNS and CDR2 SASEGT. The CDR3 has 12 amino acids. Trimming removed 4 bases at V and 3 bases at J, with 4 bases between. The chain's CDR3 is CASSGDNQPQHF. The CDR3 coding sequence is TGTGCCAGCAGTGGGGACAATCAGCCCCAGCATTTT.

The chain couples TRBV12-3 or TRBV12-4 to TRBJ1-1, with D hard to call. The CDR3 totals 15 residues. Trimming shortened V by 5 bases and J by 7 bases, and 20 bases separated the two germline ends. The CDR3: CASSQTGRPELEAFF. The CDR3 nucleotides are TGTGCCAGCAGTCAAACGGGCCGACCAGAGCTTGAAGCTTTCTTT.

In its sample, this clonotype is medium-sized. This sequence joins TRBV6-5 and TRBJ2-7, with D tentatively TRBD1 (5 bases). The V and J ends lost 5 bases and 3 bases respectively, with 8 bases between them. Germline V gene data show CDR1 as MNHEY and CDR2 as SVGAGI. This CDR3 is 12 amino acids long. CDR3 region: CASSDDSYEQYF. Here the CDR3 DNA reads TGTGCCAGCAGTGACGACAGCTACGAGCAGTACTTC.